Following are 20 T cell receptor beta chains from one sample sequenced in a study of blood T cell repertoires in COVID-19. TCRdb's table, derived via immunoSEQ multiplex PCR, lists solely in-frame clones and lacks some. This sample has roughly 390,000 clones, with more than 75% found just once. The sample comprised peripheral blood. The receptor set was obtained from a woman in her 30s with COVID-19, enrolled during active disease.

The chain is built from TRBV24-1 and TRBJ2-3, with D possibly TRBD1 on 6 matching bases. V gave up 2 bases and J gave up 3 bases, with 11 bases separating them. Germline V gene sequence: CDR1 KGHDR, CDR2 SFDVKD. This CDR3 region has 15 residues. The CDR3 nucleotides read TGTGCCACCAGTGATTCTTGGGGGCAGACAGATACGCAGTATTTT. Protein: CATSDSWGQTDTQYF.

The genes are TRBV6-5 and TRBJ2-1; 7 nucleotides agree with TRBD2. With 9 bases clipped from V and 7 bases from J, the junction kept 12 bases outside the gene matches. Germline V gene data show CDR1 as MNHEY and CDR2 as SVGAGI. CDR3 size: 14 residues. The CDR3 DNA reads TGTGCCAGTGATCCTAGCCTGCGGGGGAATGAGCAGTTCTTC. Translating gives CASDPSLRGNEQFF.

J is TRBJ1-1 and V is TRBV7-2; the match to TRBD1 covers 7 bases. The junction had 4 bases not matched to a gene; V was cut back by 5 bases and J by 4 bases. CDR1 and CDR2 from the germline V gene are SGHTA and FQGNSA. The CDR3 has 13 residues. As DNA, the CDR3 is TGTGCCAGCAGCATAAGACAGGGCACTGAAGCTTTCTTT. Protein sequence: CASSIRQGTEAFF.

In its sample, this clone was seen a few times. One junction end does not reproduce the germline sequence, and a read error may be involved. V usage is TRBV7-7 and J usage is TRBJ2-1; TRBD2 might be the D (6 bases). CDR3 length: 15 amino acids. Germline CDR1 and CDR2: SSHAT and FNYEAQ (reference sequence). This CDR3 is CASSPLTGAYNEQFF. The DNA of the CDR3 is TGTGCTAGCAGCCCCCTGACGGGAGCTTACAATGAGCAGTTCTTC.

The chain carries TRBV24-1 and TRBJ2-1; TRBD2 matches at 13 bases. Germline values: CDR1 KGHDR, CDR2 SFDVKD. The CDR3 is 17 amino acids. V was pared by 4 bases and J by 6 bases, with 8 bases of the junction left unmatched. In nucleotides, the CDR3 is TGTGCCACCAGTGAGCCCGGGACTAGCGGGACCCTCAATGAGCAGTTCTTC. Encoded protein: CATSEPGTSGTLNEQFF.

This chain uses TRBV6-4 with TRBJ1-6; 7 bases map to TRBD1. V gave up 3 bases and J gave up 3 bases; unmatched junction bases: 2. Germline assignment: CDR1 MRHNA and CDR2 SNTAGT. There are 15 residues in the CDR3. The CDR3 protein is CASSEQGIYNSPLHF. In DNA, the CDR3 is TGTGCCAGCAGTGAACAGGGGATCTATAATTCACCCCTCCACTTT.

The V call is TRBV6-2 or TRBV6-3, the J call TRBJ2-4; D is perhaps TRBD2 (6 bases). The V gene's germline CDR1 is MNHEY and CDR2 SVGEGT. This CDR3 has 17 residues. Trimming pared 2 bases from V and 9 bases from J, leaving 23 bases between. For the CDR3, the DNA is TGTGCCAGCAGTTACAACCCTAGCGTTCCCAGGCCCTCCATTCAGTACTTC. The encoded protein is CASSYNPSVPRPSIQYF.

Only a few counts were recorded for this clone. The rearrangement uses TRBV19 and TRBJ1-5, with D hard to call. The V and J ends lost 6 bases and 6 bases respectively, with 12 bases between them. The CDR3 length is 13 residues. Germline V lookup: CDR1 LNHDA, CDR2 SQIVND (reference sequence). CDR3 sequence (DNA): TGTGCCAGTAGGAGGAGCGTTGGTCAGCCCCAGCATTTT. Amino acids: CASRRSVGQPQHF.

This chain uses TRBV6-1 with TRBJ2-7; TRBD2 aligns across 9 bases. V gave up 2 bases and J gave up 2 bases; unmatched junction bases: 7. Germline CDR1 is MNHNS and CDR2 is SASEGT. This CDR3 is 16 amino acids long. The CDR3 DNA reads as TGTGCCAGCAGTGAATCCCTAGCGGGAATGACCTACGAGCAGTACTTC. Translated: CASSESLAGMTYEQYF.

The rearrangement links TRBV3-1 (or the pseudogene TRBV3-2) to TRBJ2-7; tentative D call: TRBD1 (8 bases). Germline V lookup: CDR1 LGHDT, CDR2 YNNKEL (reference sequence). This CDR3 contains 16 residues. Trimming shortened V by 4 bases and J by 1 base, and 17 bases separated the two germline ends. Here the CDR3 DNA reads TGTGCCAGCAGCCTCCGACAGGGGCGGGAGTCCTACGAGCAGTACTTC. It encodes CASSLRQGRESYEQYF.

V and J are TRBV4-1 and TRBJ1-2; D may be TRBD1 (5 bases). This CDR3 region has 16 residues. V was shortened by 1 base and J by 3 bases, with 15 bases between the two germline ends. The germline CDR1 and CDR2 sequences are MGHRA and YSYEKL. The DNA of the CDR3 is TGCGCCAGCAGCCAAGTAGCAGGGATGACTTACTATGGCTACACCTTC. It specifies CASSQVAGMTYYGYTF.

J is TRBJ1-6 and V is TRBV4-3, with TRBD1 matching over 7 bases. CDR1 and CDR2 (germline): LGHNA, YSLEER. This CDR3 has 16 amino acids. V gave up 0 bases and J gave up 4 bases; unmatched junction bases: 3. The CDR3 sequence: CASSQELGQYNSPLHF. In DNA form, the CDR3 reads TGCGCCAGCAGCCAAGAGCTGGGACAGTATAATTCACCCCTCCACTTT.

The genes are TRBV4-3 and TRBJ2-7; TRBD2 might be the D (7 bases). The CDR3 covers 14 residues. The germline gives CDR1 LGHNA, CDR2 YSLEER. V was trimmed by 4 bases and J by 6 bases, leaving 16 bases between them. The CDR3 DNA follows: TGCGCCAGCAGCCCGAGCCCGGGGGGCGTCGAGCAGTACTTC. Translating it yields CASSPSPGGVEQYF.

The chain links TRBV13 to TRBJ2-7; TRBD2 matches at 8 bases. V was pared by 3 bases and J by 2 bases, with 6 bases of the junction left unmatched. CDR1 and CDR2 from the germline V gene are PRHDT and FYEKMQ (reference sequence). The CDR3 runs to 15 residues. CDR3 sequence: CASSLGLAGTYEQYF. Here the CDR3 DNA reads TGTGCCAGCAGCTTGGGGCTAGCGGGCACCTACGAGCAGTACTTC.

CDR3 residues: CASSFLAGQYNEQFF. For the CDR3, the DNA is TGTGCCAGCAGTTTCCTAGCGGGCCAGTACAATGAGCAGTTCTTC. The V and J genes are TRBV28 and TRBJ2-1; 8 bases fit TRBD2. Germline-derived CDR1 and CDR2 are MDHEN and SYDVKM. V lost 3 bases and J lost 4; bases outside the gene matches: 5. The CDR3 length is 15 residues.

The chain employs TRBV12-5 and TRBJ2-1; D is undetermined. From germline, CDR1 is LGHNT and CDR2 FRNRAP. This CDR3 contains 15 residues. Trimming pared 0 bases from V and 0 bases from J, leaving 6 bases between. The CDR3: CASGLVTSSYNEQFF. The CDR3 DNA sequence: TGTGCTAGTGGTTTGGTTACGAGCTCCTACAATGAGCAGTTCTTC.

V gene TRBV20-1 combines with J gene TRBJ2-5; unclear D gene. CDR3 length: 10 residues. V lost 7 bases, J lost 3 bases, and 6 bases lay in between. Per germline, CDR1 DFQATT and CDR2 SNEGSKA (reference sequence). In DNA, the CDR3 is TGCAGTGTTGCGGAAGAGACCCAGTACTTC. Translating gives CSVAEETQYF.

V gene TRBV2 combines with J gene TRBJ1-1; D gene uncertain. The CDR3 spans 13 residues. V was clipped by 4 bases and J by 2 bases, with 8 bases between them. Germline CDR1 reads SNHLY; CDR2 reads FYNNEI. The CDR3 region has the DNA TGTGCCAGCAGTGCAGAAATTAACACTGAAGCTTTCTTT. Its protein product is CASSAEINTEAFF.

J is TRBJ2-2 and V is TRBV6-5; weak D call: TRBD1 (6 bases). In germline, CDR1 is MNHEY, CDR2 SVGAGI. V was shortened by 7 bases and J by 7 bases, with 13 bases between the two germline ends. The CDR3 spans 13 residues. DNA for the CDR3: TGTGCCAGCAAGGGACAAGGGGTCGGGGAGCTGTTTTTT. Protein product: CASKGQGVGELFF.

The genes are TRBV7-8 and TRBJ1-4, with D perhaps matching TRBD1 (5 bases). CDR1 is SGHVS and CDR2 is FQNEAQ in the germline V gene. CDR3 length equals 16 residues. Deletions cut 1 base from V and 8 bases from J, with 17 bases between. The CDR3 reads CASSLVQGGEGEKLFF. The CDR3 DNA is TGTGCCAGCAGCTTAGTTCAGGGAGGGGAGGGAGAAAAACTGTTTTTT. Filled out from reference TRBV7-8 and TRBJ1-4, the complete variable domain reads GAGVSQSPRYKVAKRGQDVALRCDPISGHVSLFWYQQALGQGPEFLTYFQNEAQLDKSGLPSDRFFAERPEGSVSTLKIQRTQQEDSAVYLCASSLVQGGEGEKLFFGSGTQLSVL.